This T cell receptor beta chain was profiled in a study of T cell clonality in common variable immunodeficiency. Findings of the study overall: Repertoire-complication correlations in CVID were limited by patient heterogeneity. Fewer TCRbeta clones were shared among CVID subjects than controls.

V lost 8 bases to trimming and J lost 3 bases; unmatched junction nucleotides: 9. Per the germline V gene, CDR1 is GTSNPN and CDR2 is SVGIG (reference sequence). The CDR3 extends over 14 amino acids. Assay: immunoSEQ multiplex PCR; the TCRdb copy retains only in-frame clones and omits some. The sample lists around 39,000 clones, none appearing once, the ten largest making up 2.5% to 3%. Patients and controls were mostly of Caucasian heritage. This clone occurred many times. As yet, its antigen is unknown. The read finishes 3 residues shy of the CDR3 end, and the germline J gene is used to complete it. V is TRBV30 and J is TRBJ1-3; TRBD1 matches 8 bases. The sequence was collected from a person between 18 and 75 years old in good health. Sequenced: peripheral blood mononuclear cells. The part of the CDR3 DNA that was read is TGTGCCAGCTCGACAGGGGCGAGTGGAAACACC. The encoded protein is CASSTGASGNT. The CDR3, in full, reads CASSTGASGNTIYF.